This TCR beta chain is from a study of shared clonotypes between healthy human individuals (dated by TCRdb to about 2020). Regarding the complete study: The cohort included three men and a couple of women between 18 and 49 years of age. Each donor's leukapheresis produced roughly between about 0.8 and 10 billion PBMCs. To increase sequencing depth and limit assay-specific biases, TCR repertoire library preparation and sequencing were carried out by different laboratories using diverse techniques. For each donor, three plates each were used for CD4 naive and CD4 memory, two plates were used for CD8 naive, and one plate was used for CD8 memory. The study deeply sequenced blood TCR repertoires of about 5 healthy adults to estimate repertoire size and the extent of clonotype sharing between individuals.

On this clone itself: No cognate antigen has been identified for it. The input lacks base qualities; no much larger clone sits a single base away.

Using the deep immunoSEQ assay, multiplex PCR amplified TCR CDR3 regions from genomic DNA. For each cell subset, the extracted genomic DNA was distributed evenly across all wells of several immunoSEQ 96-well plates, and each plate served as one replicate. For sorted subsets, about 0.2 ug genomic DNA, equal to tens of thousands of T cell genomes, was loaded into each replicate PCR. The purified libraries were quantified using a Qubit 3.0 fluorometer, sized with a Bioanalyzer 2100, and then quantified again using the KAPA Library Quantification kit. A separate single-read 150-cycle Illumina NextSeq 550 flow cell was used to sequence each immunoSEQ 96-well plate. Per the authors' processing: Because the immunoSEQ output included only junctional sequences and no quality scores, the filtering could not be the same as the filtering used for full-length reads. Sequences were annotated with PyIR, a Python wrapper for IgBLAST v1.9, using IMGT germline references to assign V/J genes and CDR3. Reads with weak V/J assignments (E-value above 1e-6), missing CDR3, stop codons, out-of-frame junctions, or ambiguous translated residues were removed. V3J clonotypes were defined as sequences sharing an identical inferred V gene, J gene, and CDR3 amino acid sequence. Percentage overlap between repertoires was calculated by dividing the number of shared unique clonotypes by the size of the smaller repertoire. RTK rarefaction, the Chao1 estimator, and Recon v2.1 estimates of unobserved clonotypes were used to assess repertoire richness. For all TCRbeta clonotypes obtained by the gDNA method from a few donors, generation probabilities were computed with OLGA. The clones in this table, taken by TCRdb from immuneACCESS, are in-frame only. Not every clone is retained; where verified, under half of the shortfall comes from an unresolved V gene, and the cause of the rest is unknown. V and J calls and clone size follow that table, whereas D and trimming were derived from the DNA. This sample is represented by approximately 1,500,000 clones; approximately 98% of them were singletons. The ten largest clones capture around 0.45% of the sample.

The CDR3 covers 14 residues, taking in both the cysteine and the phenylalanine. Of all the DNA, just the CDR3 is kept, 42 bases in frame from base 1. The CDR1 and CDR2 encoded by the germline V gene (reference sequence) are SGHNT and YYREEE. The junction shows trimming of 0 bases on V and 5 bases on J, plus 9 bases between the germline ends. Study-wide conclusions, independent of this receptor: The small number of donors limited the genetic and exposure-history diversity represented. About 4.5% of naive CD4, around 4% of naive CD8, about 2.1% of memory CD4, and 0.4% of memory CD8 clonotypes were shared across four donors. Naive subsets generally had larger estimated clonotype richness than memory subsets. Incomplete sequencing was indicated by rarefaction of sorted-subset datasets, despite the large sequencing depth. Sampling was restricted to blood, and TCR repertoires in tissue are likely to differ from TCR repertoires in blood. Pairwise subsampling indicated that sequencing depth was expected to affect the degree of clonotype sharing among donors. Compared with non-shared clonotypes, the clonotypes found in all four sorted-subset donors had higher generation probabilities.

Healthy HIV-negative adults with no recently reported acute infections or vaccinations were included as donors. Every donor was a Caucasian adult living in Nashville, Tennessee, USA. Magnetic negative selection was used to enrich CD4+ T cells, after which naive cells were positively selected on CD45RA and the negative fraction became the memory subset. Blood was obtained by leukapheresis, after which PBMCs were separated by Ficoll-Histopaque density gradient centrifugation and cryopreserved in liquid nitrogen vapor phase. Analytical flow cytometry was used to check the purity and quantity of every magnetically sorted T cell population. From each sorted fraction, genomic DNA was isolated and quantified by UV absorbance on a Nanodrop 2000c.

The rearrangement combines TRBV5-4 with TRBJ2-1; the D gene lacks a confident call. The sample taken for sequencing was naive CD4+ T cells sorted from blood. The cell subset or site label for this specimen denotes: CD45RA+ positively selected. This clonotype was sampled from a man between 25 and 39 years old in good health. The DNA sequence follows: TGTGCCAGCAGCTTGGGCCGTCTACACAATGAGCAGTTCTTC. It translates to CASSLGRLHNEQFF.